The 32 T cell receptor beta chains in this list originate from one sample, sequenced in a study of blood T cell repertoires in COVID-19 (TCRdb year 2020). The protocol used for the library was the immunoSEQ multiplex PCR assay. TCRdb retrieved this table from immuneACCESS and kept in-frame rearrangements only. Not all clones are present; in checked studies, unresolved V genes account for under half, and no reason is known for the remainder. The sample profile shows roughly 130,000 clones; around 80% of them were found once. The leading ten clones occupy around 17% of the sample. The sequenced sample consisted of peripheral blood. All receptors come from a man in his fifties with acute or convalescent COVID-19.

CDR3 coding DNA: TGTGCCAGCAGTCCGGGTCTAGGCAGAGTAGGTGGCTACACCTTC. The encoded protein is CASSPGLGRVGGYTF. The J gene is TRBJ1-2, the V gene TRBV6-5, with unresolved D. V lost 5 bases, J lost 7 bases, and 20 bases lay in between. Germline V CDR1 and CDR2: MNHEY, SVGAGI. The CDR3 extends over 15 amino acids.

Only one count was recorded for this clone. The genes are TRBV12-5 and TRBJ2-2; 12 bases map to TRBD2. CDR1 and CDR2 from the germline V gene are LGHNT and FRNRAP. The ends lost 3 bases at V and 2 bases at J; junction bases unmatched: 10. This CDR3 is 19 amino acids long. CDR3 bases: TGTGCTAGTGGTTTCGTTCTGTGGACTAGCGGGGACAACACCGGGGAGCTGTTTTTT. This translates into CASGFVLWTSGDNTGELFF.

This clone occurred once. The chain uses TRBV12-2 and TRBJ2-6; TRBD2 was called by the table and not checked on the DNA. TRBV12-2 is a recognized pseudogene. The CDR3 has 13 amino acids. As DNA, the CDR3 is TGTGCAAGTCGCTCGCGGGGGGCCAACGTCCTGACTTTC. This encodes CASRSRGANVLTF.

The chain recombines TRBV18 with TRBJ2-6; no reliable D call. The CDR3 totals 13 residues. Germline V gene sequence: CDR1 KGHSH, CDR2 LQKENI. Trimming took off 3 bases at V and 2 bases at J, with 2 bases between the two ends. CDR3 amino acids: CASSPAGANVLTF. CDR3 bases: TGTGCCAGCTCACCCGCTGGGGCCAACGTCCTGACTTTC.

This chain connects TRBV3-1 (or the pseudogene TRBV3-2) to TRBJ2-5; no definite D call. The V gene's germline CDR1 is LGHDT and CDR2 YNNKEL (reference sequence). The CDR3 runs to 16 residues. Trimming shortened V by 1 base and J by 4 bases, and 16 bases separated the two germline ends. The CDR3 coding sequence is TGTGCCAGCAGCCAAGGAGACGGGTTTCTTGGAGAGACCCAGTACTTC. Protein sequence: CASSQGDGFLGETQYF.

This clone has a single count. The V and J genes are TRBV30 and TRBJ2-1, with D perhaps matching TRBD1 (6 bases). The CDR3 spans 14 residues. From germline, CDR1 is GTSNPN and CDR2 SVGIG (reference sequence). Trimming shortened V by 3 bases and J by 8 bases, and 17 bases separated the two germline ends. The CDR3 nucleotides are TGTGCCTGGAGGCCGGCAGGGGCCAGGGATGAGCAGTTCTTC. The encoded protein is CAWRPAGARDEQFF.

This chain uses TRBV12-1 with TRBJ1-6; the table's D call, TRBD1, was not checked against the DNA. TRBV12-1 counts as a pseudogene. The CDR3 loop spans 17 amino acids. The CDR3 region is CASSFVCQGFSHSPLHF. The CDR3 DNA is TGTGCCAGCAGCTTTGTATGTCAGGGCTTTTCACATTCACCCCTCCACTTT.

This clone was recorded a few times. The chain joins TRBV27 to TRBJ1-1; 7 bases match TRBD1. Germline V gene data show CDR1 as MNHEY and CDR2 as SMNVEV (reference sequence). This CDR3 contains 14 residues. The V segment lost 3 bases and the J segment 4 bases; nucleotides outside the gene matches: 5. The CDR3 region has the DNA TGTGCCAGCAGTTTGACAGGGCAGGGCACTGAAGCTTTCTTT. Its protein product is CASSLTGQGTEAFF.

The chain uses TRBV19 and TRBJ1-1; D is possibly TRBD1 (6 bases). Germline V lookup: CDR1 LNHDA, CDR2 SQIVND (reference sequence). The length of the CDR3 is 13 residues. Deletions cut 5 bases from V and 5 bases from J, with 12 bases between. Here the CDR3 reads CASSPQGQTEAFF. The CDR3 DNA is TGTGCCAGTAGTCCACAGGGCCAGACTGAAGCTTTCTTT.

DNA of the CDR3: TGTGCCAGCAGCCGGAGACAGGCCTTCGGCGGGGAGCTGTTTTTT. Its translation is CASSRRQAFGGELFF. The genes are TRBV11-2 and TRBJ2-2; possible D gene TRBD1, 6 bases. The V and J ends lost 5 bases and 7 bases respectively, with 17 bases between them. CDR3 length equals 15 residues. Germline CDR1 SGHAT, CDR2 FQNNGV.

The chain couples TRBV6-5 to TRBJ2-1; perhaps TRBD2 as D (7 bases). CDR3 length: 14 amino acids. Germline values: CDR1 MNHEY, CDR2 SVGAGI. V shed 6 bases and J shed 6 bases, with 15 bases lying between them. CDR3 DNA: TGTGCCAGCAGGGCCCCCGGGGGGCGCAATGAGCAGTTCTTC. As protein: CASRAPGGRNEQFF.

The CDR3 sequence: CATSRGSGEGYTF. CDR3 in DNA: TGTGCCACCAGCAGAGGGTCAGGGGAAGGCTACACCTTC. This chain joins TRBV15 and TRBJ1-2; maybe TRBD1 (6 bases). The CDR3 is 13 amino acids. V was shortened by 1 base and J by 8 bases, with 11 bases between the two germline ends. Germline-derived CDR1 and CDR2 are LNHNV and YYDKDF (reference sequence).

The chain joins TRBV10-2 to TRBJ2-7; 7 bases align to TRBD2. The ends lost 7 bases at V and 4 bases at J; junction bases unmatched: 7. This CDR3 has 13 amino acids. The germline V gene encodes CDR1 WSHSY and CDR2 SAAADI. This CDR3 reads CASNRDGRYEQYV. CDR3 nucleotides: TGCGCCAGCAACCGGGACGGGAGGTACGAGCAGTACGTC.

This chain connects TRBV30 to TRBJ1-1, with D maybe TRBD1 (5 bases). Germline CDR1 reads GTSNPN; CDR2 reads SVGIG (reference sequence). V lost 5 bases, J lost 5 bases, and 27 bases lay in between. The CDR3 covers 17 residues. CDR3 nucleotides: TGTGCCTGGGAACCGTACCCCCTGGGGCGCCGGAGTACTGAAGCTTTCTTT. Protein product: CAWEPYPLGRRSTEAFF. The full variable domain, with the rest looked up from reference TRBV30 and TRBJ1-1, is SQTIHQWPATLVQPVGSPLSLECTVEGTSNPNLYWYRQAAGRGLQLLFYSVGIGQISSEVPQNLSASRPQDRQFILSSKKLLLSDSGFYLCAWEPYPLGRRSTEAFFGQGTRLTVV.

The V gene is TRBV9, the J gene TRBJ1-4, with 8 positions matching TRBD1. Germline CDR1 is SGDLS and CDR2 is YYNGEE. The CDR3 is made up of 15 amino acids. V gave up 3 bases and J gave up 4 bases; unmatched junction bases: 5. DNA for the CDR3: TGTGCCAGCAGCGCCCGGACAGGGTTTAATGAAAAACTGTTTTTT. It encodes CASSARTGFNEKLFF.

The chain links TRBV3-1 (or the pseudogene TRBV3-2) to TRBJ2-1; 11 bases agree with TRBD2. The CDR3 runs 15 residues. V trimming: 4 bases; J trimming: 4 bases; junction bases outside the gene matches: 3. The V gene's germline CDR1 is LGHDT and CDR2 YNNKEL (reference sequence). This CDR3 is CASSPGLAAYNEQFF. CDR3 nucleotide sequence: TGTGCCAGCAGCCCGGGACTAGCGGCTTACAATGAGCAGTTCTTC.

This clone has only a few counts. The genes are TRBV30 and TRBJ1-1; no clear D. The germline V gene has CDR1 GTSNPN and CDR2 SVGIG (reference sequence). The CDR3 spans 11 residues. Trimming removed 0 bases from V and 10 bases from J, with 9 bases in between. CDR3 sequence reads: CAWSVRDGAFF. CDR3 nucleotides: TGTGCCTGGAGTGTGAGGGATGGAGCTTTCTTT. The whole variable domain, filled in from reference TRBV30 and TRBJ1-1, reads SQTIHQWPATLVQPVGSPLSLECTVEGTSNPNLYWYRQAAGRGLQLLFYSVGIGQISSEVPQNLSASRPQDRQFILSSKKLLLSDSGFYLCAWSVRDGAFFGQGTRLTVV.

This chain connects TRBV2 to TRBJ1-2, with 7 bases matching TRBD1. V shed 5 bases and J 2 bases; nucleotides not matched to a gene: 5. CDR1 is SNHLY, CDR2 FYNNEI, per germline. This CDR3 is 14 amino acids long. The CDR3 nucleotides are TGTGCCAGCAGTTCAGGCAGGGGGAACTATGGCTACACCTTC. Translating it yields CASSSGRGNYGYTF. The full variable domain, completed using reference TRBV2 and TRBJ1-2, is EPEVTQTPSHQVTQMGQEVILRCVPISNHLYFYWYRQILGQKVEFLVSFYNNEISEKSEIFDDQFSVERPDGSNFTLKIRSTKLEDSAMYFCASSSGRGNYGYTFGSGTRLTVV.

This clone has more than one count but fewer than ten. The J gene is TRBJ2-1, the V gene TRBV7-9; perhaps TRBD2 as D (5 bases). The germline V and J ends were trimmed by 4 bases and 0 bases, with 16 bases remaining between them. The CDR3 is 17 amino acids. Germline lookup yields CDR1 SEHNR and CDR2 FQNEAQ (reference sequence). CDR3 protein: CASSSDNPGSSYNEQFF. CDR3 coding DNA: TGTGCCAGCAGCTCAGACAACCCGGGGAGCTCCTACAATGAGCAGTTCTTC.

This clone occurred a few times. The V and J genes are TRBV5-1 and TRBJ1-1, with no clear D. V dropped 0 bases and J dropped 6 bases, with 12 bases sitting between them. The germline gives CDR1 SGHRS, CDR2 YFSETQ. The CDR3 contains 14 residues. The CDR3 region is CASSLVRGIAEAFF. The CDR3, as DNA: TGCGCCAGCAGCTTGGTTCGGGGAATAGCTGAAGCTTTCTTT.

The DNA for the CDR3 is TGTGCCTGGAGTCCTGGGGCCGGGAATTCACCCCTCCACTTT. It is translated as CAWSPGAGNSPLHF. V and J are TRBV30 and TRBJ1-6; D might be TRBD1 (5 bases). Trimming shortened V by 2 bases and J by 7 bases, and 12 bases separated the two germline ends. CDR1 is GTSNPN, CDR2 SVGIG, per germline (reference sequence). CDR3 length: 14 amino acids.

This clone was seen ten or more times. DNA for the CDR3: TGCGCCAGCAGCCAACCCAGGTCCCCTCTCTATGGCTACACCTTC. Its protein product is CASSQPRSPLYGYTF. The chain couples TRBV4-1 to TRBJ1-2; D gene uncertain. Trimming shortened V by 2 bases and J by 4 bases, and 14 bases separated the two germline ends. Germline CDR1 is MGHRA and CDR2 is YSYEKL. The CDR3 is 15 residues long.

This chain links TRBV11-2 with TRBJ2-7, with 7 bases lining up with TRBD2. The CDR3 runs 15 residues. From germline, CDR1 is SGHAT and CDR2 FQNNGV. With V trimmed by 1 base and J by 3 bases, 6 bases remained unmatched. The CDR3 reads CASSLGAGVLYEQYF. Written as DNA, the CDR3 is TGTGCCAGCAGCTTAGGGGCGGGGGTCCTCTACGAGCAGTACTTC.

The chain couples TRBV4-2 to TRBJ1-4; D gene uncertain. Germline values: CDR1 LGHNA, CDR2 YNFKEQ. V was trimmed by 0 bases and J by 8 bases, leaving 16 bases between them. This CDR3 comprises 16 residues. The chain's CDR3 is CASSQEVNPAKEKLFF. CDR3 coding DNA: TGTGCCAGCAGCCAAGAGGTCAATCCAGCGAAAGAAAAACTGTTTTTT.

V and J are TRBV3-1 (or the pseudogene TRBV3-2) and TRBJ1-3, with D uncertain. From germline, CDR1 is LGHDT and CDR2 YNNKEL (reference sequence). The CDR3 is 15 residues long. Trimming took off 1 base at V and 3 bases at J, with 10 bases between the two ends. The CDR3 sequence: CASSQGPGGGNTIYF. For the CDR3, the DNA is TGTGCCAGCAGCCAAGGACCAGGTGGTGGAAACACCATATATTTT.

This clone was detected ten times or more. The chain has TRBV6-5 and TRBJ1-3; 8 positions agree with TRBD1. The CDR3 has 15 amino acids. Germline loops: CDR1 MNHEY, CDR2 SVGAGI. J gave up 6 bases and V 7 bases, and 11 bases lay outside the gene matches. CDR3 residues: CASTLVRGRVNTIYF. CDR3 DNA: TGTGCCAGCACCCTAGTCAGGGGGCGGGTAAACACCATATATTTT.

This clone was counted between two and nine times. Different DNA sequences within this sample yield the same CDR3. The chain couples TRBV6-5 to TRBJ1-1, with 10 bases matching TRBD1. Germline V gives CDR1 MNHEY, CDR2 SVGAGI. The trim removed 5 bases at V and 1 base at J, leaving 1 base unmatched. This CDR3 comprises 14 residues. CDR3 in DNA: TGTGCCAGCAGTCGGACAGGGGGGAACACTGAAGCTTTCTTT. Its translation is CASSRTGGNTEAFF.

The chain links TRBV19 to TRBJ1-1; D might be TRBD1 (5 bases). In germline, CDR1 is LNHDA, CDR2 SQIVND (reference sequence). Trimming stripped 4 bases from V and 1 base from J, with 13 bases between. This CDR3 is 15 amino acids long. CDR3 sequence (DNA): TGTGCCAGTAGTAGTTGGGGGGGTGAGAACACTGAAGCTTTCTTT. Amino acids: CASSSWGGENTEAFF. The full variable domain, completed using reference TRBV19 and TRBJ1-1, is DGGITQSPKYLFRKEGQNVTLSCEQNLNHDAMYWYRQDPGQGLRLIYYSQIVNDFQKGDIAEGYSVSREKKESFPLTVTSAQKNPTAFYLCASSSWGGENTEAFFGQGTRLTVV.

This clone has just a few counts. V is TRBV6-2 or TRBV6-3 and J is TRBJ2-7; TRBD1 matches at 7 bases. CDR1 is MNHEY, CDR2 SVGEGT, per germline. Trimming took 2 bases from V and 2 from J; bases not matched to a gene: 3. The length of the CDR3 is 14 residues. DNA for the CDR3: TGTGCCAGCAGTTACGCCGGGACAGCCTACGAGCAGTACGTC. Its translation: CASSYAGTAYEQYV.

The chain uses TRBV7-8 and TRBJ1-5; the D is unclear. The CDR3 consists of 13 residues. With 1 base removed from V and 5 bases from J, the gap between germline ends came to 6 bases. CDR1 and CDR2 (germline): SGHVS, FQNEAQ. The CDR3 spells CASSLERYQPQHF. The CDR3 DNA is TGTGCCAGCAGCTTAGAGCGATATCAGCCCCAGCATTTT.

This clone occurred a few times. The rearrangement joins TRBV19 to TRBJ1-5; weak D call: TRBD1 (5 bases). The CDR3 length is 16 residues. Germline values: CDR1 LNHDA, CDR2 SQIVND (reference sequence). V dropped 3 bases and J dropped 4 bases, with 16 bases sitting between them. The CDR3 sequence: CASSMVSLGGNQPQHF. The CDR3 region has the DNA TGTGCCAGTAGTATGGTATCGCTTGGGGGGAATCAGCCCCAGCATTTT.

The chain links TRBV4-2 to TRBJ2-3; 9 nucleotides match TRBD2. With V trimmed by 4 bases and J by 3 bases, 8 bases remained unmatched. The germline CDR1 and CDR2 sequences are LGHNA and YNFKEQ. CDR3 length equals 16 residues. The CDR3 here is CASSPKLAGTTDTQYF. As DNA, the CDR3 is TGTGCCAGCAGCCCAAAGCTAGCGGGGACTACAGATACGCAGTATTTT.